This T cell receptor (beta chain) is from a study of blood T cell repertoires in COVID-19. Here immunoSEQ multiplex PCR was the method, and the copy in TCRdb shows in-frame clones only, minus some. Of under 450,000 clones listed, approximately 86% are singletons. This clone has just one count. The germline CDR1 and CDR2 sequences are MNHNY and SVGAGI (reference sequence). The CDR3 extends over 14 amino acids. The V and J ends lost 6 bases and 6 bases, in that order; junction bases with no gene match: 8. This sequence originates from a woman aged 55-70 years with COVID-19, enrolled during active disease. This rearrangement joins TRBV6-6 to TRBJ2-1; 7 bases map to TRBD2. Material for sequencing was peripheral blood. The CDR3 loop is CASSRTWGGNEQFF. CDR3 nucleotide sequence: TGTGCCAGCAGCCGCACTTGGGGGGGCAATGAGCAGTTCTTC.